Listed below are T cell receptor beta chains from one sample, sequenced in a study of control samples from healthy donors and cancer patients. Sequencing was performed with immunoSEQ multiplex PCR; in TCRdb, only in-frame clones are kept and a portion is missing. The table has about 77,000 clones, around 92% seen once. The source material was blood. These TCRs come from a woman between 55 and 75 years old in good health. CDR3s leave out the opening cysteine and the closing phenylalanine or tryptophan. Each record gives: V gene, clone size, CDR3 protein. Only some rows state a clone size, as once, few, many or a class for expanded clones.

TRBV21-1	NA	ASSNGSRCAYNEQF
TRBV4-1	once	ASSQDRTSGAGGTDTQY
TRBV28	NA	ASSYQGLGEKLF
TRBV7-9	medium-sized	ASSLIDGTGMEGYT
TRBV6-6	NA	ASSYRQGLNQPQH
TRBV5-1	NA	ASGRDRVYNEQF
TRBV27	once	ASSWDRNTDTQY
TRBV2	NA	ASSVGQIYNEQF
TRBV7-8	NA	ASSLVGGLGEQY
TRBV9	NA	ASSERWNTEAF
TRBV7-9	NA	ASSPGGYEQY
TRBV2	NA	ASRPGRTTGELF
TRBV5-1	NA	ASSLGSPGERYEQY
TRBV28	NA	ASRLGQKNTEAF
TRBV28	NA	ASSLLREGLDGQF
TRBV5-4	NA	ASSLDQLANTEAF
TRBV28	NA	ASSSAPSTDTQY
TRBV9	NA	ASSVEWAGGTDTQY
TRBV2	once	ASGQRRGNEKLF
TRBV10-3	NA	AISDEGGYGYT
TRBV10-3	NA	AISDLGSYNEQF
TRBV6-5	NA	ATRRQAAIGNTIY
TRBV30	NA	AWSSGGSNEKLF
TRBV3-1/TRBV3-2	NA	ASSHPGQLHEKLF
TRBV30	NA	AWSGGGRGYGYT
TRBV19	NA	ASSHQGTQPQH
TRBV5-1	once	ASSLVGGSEFGTQY
TRBV30	few	AWSVSWDGYT
TRBV28	NA	ASSSRQTTHQPQH
TRBV7-2	NA	ASSFRAIANEQF
TRBV12-3/TRBV12-4	NA	ASSLDRHYGYT
TRBV28	NA	ASSSSTTNTGELF
TRBV6-2/TRBV6-3	once	ASRPNTGGVYGYT
TRBV19	NA	ASSMGGIHWEQY
TRBV10-1	NA	ASSDRERGETQY
TRBV24-1	NA	ATSDPRGAGEAF
TRBV6-5	NA	ASSYLGASEAF
TRBV24-1	NA	ATSDGQGAGNYGYT
TRBV28	NA	ASSLVPRTGVNYEQY